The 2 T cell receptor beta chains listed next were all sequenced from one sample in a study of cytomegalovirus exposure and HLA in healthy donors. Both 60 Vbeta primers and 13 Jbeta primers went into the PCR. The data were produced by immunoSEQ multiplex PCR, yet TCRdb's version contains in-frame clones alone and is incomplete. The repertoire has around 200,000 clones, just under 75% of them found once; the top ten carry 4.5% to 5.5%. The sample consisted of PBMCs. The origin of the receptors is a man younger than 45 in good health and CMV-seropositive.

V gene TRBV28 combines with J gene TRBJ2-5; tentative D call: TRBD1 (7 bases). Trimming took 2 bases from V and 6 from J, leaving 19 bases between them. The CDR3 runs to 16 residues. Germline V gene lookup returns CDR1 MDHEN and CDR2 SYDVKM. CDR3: CASSLSMGQGGKTQYF. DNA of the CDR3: TGTGCCAGCAGTTTAAGTATGGGGCAGGGGGGAAAGACCCAGTACTTC.

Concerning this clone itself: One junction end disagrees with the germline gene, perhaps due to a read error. CDR3 sequence (DNA): TGTGCCAGTAGTATAAGGACAGGGGGTCTCCTCTTC. Translated: CASSIRTGGLLF. V and J are TRBV19 and TRBJ2-1, with 10 positions matching TRBD1. This CDR3 region has 12 residues. Looked up from germline, CDR1 is LNHDA and CDR2 is SQIVND (reference sequence).